This T cell receptor (beta chain) was sequenced for a study of identical twins' blood T cells. Study at large: Roughly 51 million reads came from about 12 libraries, six alpha, six beta. Whole-study results and caveats: Out-of-frame TCRbeta clonotypes reportedly had markedly more similar V usage in twins than unrelated donors.

Each TCR cDNA library carried sample-specific barcodes on both ends. MiXCR, applied by TCRdb to the 5' RACE reads, yields one record per CDR3 protein. The sample has 350,000 to 450,000 distinct CDR3 sequences; 28% are singletons. On this clonotype itself: Its cognate antigen is unknown. A read error may explain this, as a much larger clone is one base away.

Germline-derived CDR1 and CDR2 are SQVTM and ANQGSEA. V shed 7 bases and J shed 4 bases, with 9 bases lying between them. CDR3 size: 11 residues. The J gene is TRBJ2-3, the V gene TRBV29-1, with D unclear. Material for sequencing was PBMCs. The TCR sequence derives from a woman aged 18-49 years in good health. CDR3 DNA sequence: TGCAGCGGGGTCGGAGCAGATACGCAGTATTTT. It codes for CSGVGADTQYF.